In its sample, the clone carrying this TCR beta chain was seen a few times. In TCRdb, the reads were re-called with MiXCR into one record per CDR3 protein. Of roughly 200,000 distinct CDR3 sequences listed, 7.5% to 10% are singletons. This CDR3 has 19 amino acids. V lost 5 bases to trimming and J lost 4 bases; unmatched junction nucleotides: 20. Germline CDR1 and CDR2: MDHEN and SYDVKM. This entry belongs to a study of T cell repertoires in cytomegalovirus infection. This clonotype originated in a human donor in good health (CMV status not recorded). Some clones in this sample may be carry-over from other donors' samples. The chain has TRBV28 and TRBJ2-5, with 9 bases that match TRBD2. The specimen sequenced was PBMCs. This CDR3 is CASSQPGTSFPYLTETQYF. In nucleotides, the CDR3 is TGTGCCAGCAGTCAACCCGGGACTAGCTTTCCTTATCTCACAGAGACCCAGTACTTC.